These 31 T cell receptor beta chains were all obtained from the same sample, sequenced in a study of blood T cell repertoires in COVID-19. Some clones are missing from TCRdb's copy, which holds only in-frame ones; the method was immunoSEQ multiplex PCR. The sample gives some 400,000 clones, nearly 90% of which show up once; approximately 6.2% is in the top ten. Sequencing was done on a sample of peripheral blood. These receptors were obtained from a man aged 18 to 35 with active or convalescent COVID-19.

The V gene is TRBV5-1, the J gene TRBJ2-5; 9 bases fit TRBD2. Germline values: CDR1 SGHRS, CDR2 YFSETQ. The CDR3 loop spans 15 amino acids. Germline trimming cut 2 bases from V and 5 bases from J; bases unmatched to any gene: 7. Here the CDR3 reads CASSFLAGAEETQYF. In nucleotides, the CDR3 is TGCGCCAGCAGCTTCTTAGCGGGGGCGGAGGAGACCCAGTACTTC.

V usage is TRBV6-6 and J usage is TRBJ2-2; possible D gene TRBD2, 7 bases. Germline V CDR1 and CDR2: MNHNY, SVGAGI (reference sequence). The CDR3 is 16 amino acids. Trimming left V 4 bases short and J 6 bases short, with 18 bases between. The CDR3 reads CASSSPSGEGAGELFF. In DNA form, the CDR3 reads TGTGCCAGCAGTTCCCCCTCCGGGGAGGGGGCCGGGGAGCTGTTTTTT.

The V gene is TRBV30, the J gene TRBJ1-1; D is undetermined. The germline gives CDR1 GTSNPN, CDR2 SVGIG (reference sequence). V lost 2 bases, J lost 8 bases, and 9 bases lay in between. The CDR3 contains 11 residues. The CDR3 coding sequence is TGTGCCTGGAGTCGTAGCGAGGAAGCTTTCTTT. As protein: CAWSRSEEAFF.

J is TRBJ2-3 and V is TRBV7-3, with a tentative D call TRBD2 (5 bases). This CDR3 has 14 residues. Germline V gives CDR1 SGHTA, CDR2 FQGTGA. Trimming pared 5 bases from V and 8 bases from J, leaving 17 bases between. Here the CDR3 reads CASSQQPSSGTQYF. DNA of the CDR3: TGTGCCAGCAGCCAACAACCCTCAAGCGGTACGCAGTATTTT.

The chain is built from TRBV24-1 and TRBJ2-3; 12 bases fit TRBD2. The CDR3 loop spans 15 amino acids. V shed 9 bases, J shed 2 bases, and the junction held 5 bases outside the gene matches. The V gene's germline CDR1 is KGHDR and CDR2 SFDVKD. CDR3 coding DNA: TGTGCCACCGCAACTAGCGGGGGGATCACAGATACGCAGTATTTT. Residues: CATATSGGITDTQYF.

CDR3 loop: CAWSFRGSSGNTIYF. CDR3 DNA: TGTGCCTGGAGTTTCAGGGGCTCTTCTGGAAACACCATATATTTT. The V gene is TRBV30, the J gene TRBJ1-3; D might be TRBD1 (6 bases). The CDR3 length is 15 residues. The germline V gene has CDR1 GTSNPN and CDR2 SVGIG (reference sequence). Trimming stripped 2 bases from V and 1 base from J, with 12 bases between. Variable domain in full (rest from reference TRBV30 and TRBJ1-3): SQTIHQWPATLVQPVGSPLSLECTVEGTSNPNLYWYRQAAGRGLQLLFYSVGIGQISSEVPQNLSASRPQDRQFILSSKKLLLSDSGFYLCAWSFRGSSGNTIYFGEGSWLTVV.

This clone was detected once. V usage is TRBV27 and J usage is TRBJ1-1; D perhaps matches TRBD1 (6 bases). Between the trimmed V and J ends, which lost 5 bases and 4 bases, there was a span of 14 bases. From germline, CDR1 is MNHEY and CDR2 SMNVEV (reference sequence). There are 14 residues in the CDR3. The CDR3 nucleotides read TGTGCCAGCAGTACACAGGGTTTTGCCACTGAAGCTTTCTTT. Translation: CASSTQGFATEAFF.

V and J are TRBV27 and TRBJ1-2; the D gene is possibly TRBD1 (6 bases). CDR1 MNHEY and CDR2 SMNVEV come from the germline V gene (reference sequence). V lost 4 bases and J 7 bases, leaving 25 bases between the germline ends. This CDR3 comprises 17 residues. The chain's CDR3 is CASSSTGLVVGRFGYTF. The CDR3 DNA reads TGTGCCAGCAGTTCCACAGGGTTAGTAGTGGGCCGGTTTGGCTACACCTTC.

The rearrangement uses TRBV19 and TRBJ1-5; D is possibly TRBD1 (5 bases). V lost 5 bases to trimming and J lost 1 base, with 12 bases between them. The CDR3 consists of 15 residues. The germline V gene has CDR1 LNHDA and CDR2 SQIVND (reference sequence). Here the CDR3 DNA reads TGTGCCAGTAGTTACGGGGGAAGGAGCAATCAGCCCCAGCATTTT. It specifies CASSYGGRSNQPQHF.

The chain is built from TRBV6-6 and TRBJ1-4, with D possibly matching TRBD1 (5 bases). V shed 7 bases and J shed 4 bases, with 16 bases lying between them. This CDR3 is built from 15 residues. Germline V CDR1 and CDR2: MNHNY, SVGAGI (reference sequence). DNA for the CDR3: TGTGCCAGCACCCTGGCGACAGCGCTTAATGAAAAACTGTTTTTT. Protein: CASTLATALNEKLFF.

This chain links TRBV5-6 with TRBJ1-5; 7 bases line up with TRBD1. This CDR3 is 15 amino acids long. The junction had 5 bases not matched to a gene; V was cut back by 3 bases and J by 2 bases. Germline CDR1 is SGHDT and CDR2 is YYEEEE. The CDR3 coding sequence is TGTGCCAGCAGCTCTACAGGGGTTGGCAATCAGCCCCAGCATTTT. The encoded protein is CASSSTGVGNQPQHF.

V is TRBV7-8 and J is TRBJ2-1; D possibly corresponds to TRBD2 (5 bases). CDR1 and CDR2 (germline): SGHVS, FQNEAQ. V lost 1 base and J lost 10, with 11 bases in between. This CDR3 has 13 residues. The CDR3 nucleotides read TGTGCCAGCAGCTTAGTGGGCCCGGGGGAGCAGTTCTTC. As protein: CASSLVGPGEQFF.

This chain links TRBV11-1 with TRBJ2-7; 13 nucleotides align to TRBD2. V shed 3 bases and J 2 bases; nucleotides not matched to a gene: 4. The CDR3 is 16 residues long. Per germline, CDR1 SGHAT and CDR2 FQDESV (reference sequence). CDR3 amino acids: CASSLGLAGLTYEQYF. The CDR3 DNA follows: TGTGCCAGCAGCTTGGGACTAGCGGGATTAACCTACGAGCAGTACTTC. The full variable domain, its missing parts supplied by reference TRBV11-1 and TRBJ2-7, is EAEVAQSPRYKITEKSQAVAFWCDPISGHATLYWYRQILGQGPELLVQFQDESVVDDSQLPKDRFSAERLKGVDSTLKIQPAELGDSAMYLCASSLGLAGLTYEQYFGPGTRLTVT.

CDR3: CASSLDAGSNYGYTF. DNA for the CDR3: TGTGCCAGCAGCTTAGATGCGGGTAGTAACTATGGCTACACCTTC. The chain uses TRBV7-2 and TRBJ1-2; D is uncertain. Trimming shortened V by 1 base and J by 1 base, and 10 bases separated the two germline ends. Germline V gene lookup returns CDR1 SGHTA and CDR2 FQGNSA. There are 15 residues in the CDR3.

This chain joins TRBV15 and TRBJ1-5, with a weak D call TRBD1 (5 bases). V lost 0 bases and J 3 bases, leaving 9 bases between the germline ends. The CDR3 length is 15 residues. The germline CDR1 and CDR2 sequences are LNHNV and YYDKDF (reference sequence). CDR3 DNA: TGTGCCACCAGCAGAGATGGTGGGGCCAATCAGCCCCAGCATTTT. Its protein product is CATSRDGGANQPQHF. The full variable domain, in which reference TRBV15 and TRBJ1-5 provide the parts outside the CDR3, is DAMVIQNPRYQVTQFGKPVTLSCSQTLNHNVMYWYQQKSSQAPKLLFHYYDKDFNNEADTPDNFQSRRPNTSFCFLDIRSPGLGDTAMYLCATSRDGGANQPQHFGDGTRLSIL.

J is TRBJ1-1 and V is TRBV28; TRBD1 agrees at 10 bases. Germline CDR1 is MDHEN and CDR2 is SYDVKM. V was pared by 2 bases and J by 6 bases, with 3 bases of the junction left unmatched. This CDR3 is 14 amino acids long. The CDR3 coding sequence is TGTGCCAGCAGTTTAGGGACAGGGGAGCCTGAAGCTTTCTTT. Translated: CASSLGTGEPEAFF.

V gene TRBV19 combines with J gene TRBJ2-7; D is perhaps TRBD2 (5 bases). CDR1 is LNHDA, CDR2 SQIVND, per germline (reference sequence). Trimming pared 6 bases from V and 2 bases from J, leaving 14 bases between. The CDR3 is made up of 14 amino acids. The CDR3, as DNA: TGTGCCAGTAGCCTAGCAGACCAGACCTACGAGCAGTACTTC. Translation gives CASSLADQTYEQYF.

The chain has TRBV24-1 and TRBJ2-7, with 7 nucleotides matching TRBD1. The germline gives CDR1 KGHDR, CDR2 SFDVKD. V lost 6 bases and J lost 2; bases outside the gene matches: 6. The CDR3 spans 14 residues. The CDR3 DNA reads TGTGCCACCAGTCACCGGGACAGAGCCTACGAGCAGTACTTC. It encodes CATSHRDRAYEQYF.

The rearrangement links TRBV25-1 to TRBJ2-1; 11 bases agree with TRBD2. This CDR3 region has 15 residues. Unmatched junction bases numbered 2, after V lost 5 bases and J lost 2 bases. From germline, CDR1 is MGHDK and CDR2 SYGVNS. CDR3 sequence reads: CASSIAGGPYNEQFF. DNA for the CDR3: TGTGCCAGCAGTATAGCGGGGGGGCCCTACAATGAGCAGTTCTTC.

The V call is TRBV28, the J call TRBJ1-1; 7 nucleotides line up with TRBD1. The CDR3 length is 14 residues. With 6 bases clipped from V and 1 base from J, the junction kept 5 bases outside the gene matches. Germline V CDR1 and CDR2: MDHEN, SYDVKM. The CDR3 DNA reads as TGTGCCAGCAGGTACAGGGGATGGAACACTGAAGCTTTCTTT. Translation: CASRYRGWNTEAFF.

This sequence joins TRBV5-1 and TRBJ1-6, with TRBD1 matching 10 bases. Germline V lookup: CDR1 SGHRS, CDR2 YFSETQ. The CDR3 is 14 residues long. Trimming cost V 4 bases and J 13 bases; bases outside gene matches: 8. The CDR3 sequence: CASSPDRGLVPLHF. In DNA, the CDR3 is TGCGCCAGCAGCCCCGACAGGGGGCTTGTTCCCCTCCACTTT.

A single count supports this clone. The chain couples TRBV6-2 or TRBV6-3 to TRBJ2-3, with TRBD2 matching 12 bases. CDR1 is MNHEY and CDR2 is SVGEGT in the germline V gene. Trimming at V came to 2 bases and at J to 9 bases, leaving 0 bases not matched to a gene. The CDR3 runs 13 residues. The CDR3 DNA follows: TGTGCCAGCAGTTACGGGACTAGCGGGACGCAGTATTTT. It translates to CASSYGTSGTQYF.

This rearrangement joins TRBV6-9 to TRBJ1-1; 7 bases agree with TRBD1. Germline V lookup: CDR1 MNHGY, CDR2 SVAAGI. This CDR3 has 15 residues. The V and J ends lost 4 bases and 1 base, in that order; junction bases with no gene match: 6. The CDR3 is CASSLGQIENTEAFF. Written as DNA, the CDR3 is TGTGCCAGCAGTTTGGGACAGATAGAGAACACTGAAGCTTTCTTT.

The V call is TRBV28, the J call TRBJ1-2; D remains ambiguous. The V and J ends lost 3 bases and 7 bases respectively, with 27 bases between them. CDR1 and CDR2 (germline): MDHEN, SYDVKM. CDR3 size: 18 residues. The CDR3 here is CASSFSIGETTRSIGYTF. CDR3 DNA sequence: TGTGCCAGCAGTTTTTCGATAGGAGAGACCACCCGTTCTATTGGCTACACCTTC.

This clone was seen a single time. CDR3: CASSPGGGTTEAFF. CDR3 coding DNA: TGCGCCAGCAGCCCCGGGGGGGGCACCACTGAAGCTTTCTTT. The chain is built from TRBV4-1 and TRBJ1-1; D may be TRBD1 (6 bases). This CDR3 is 14 amino acids long. The V end was cut by 4 bases, the J end by 4 bases, with 13 bases between. Germline loops: CDR1 MGHRA, CDR2 YSYEKL.

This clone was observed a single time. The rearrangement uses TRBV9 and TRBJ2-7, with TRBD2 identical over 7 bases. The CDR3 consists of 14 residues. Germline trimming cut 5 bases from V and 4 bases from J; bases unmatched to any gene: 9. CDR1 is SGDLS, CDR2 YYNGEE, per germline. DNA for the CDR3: TGTGCCAGCAGTCCAGACCTCGGGAGGTACGAGCAGTACTTC. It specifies CASSPDLGRYEQYF.

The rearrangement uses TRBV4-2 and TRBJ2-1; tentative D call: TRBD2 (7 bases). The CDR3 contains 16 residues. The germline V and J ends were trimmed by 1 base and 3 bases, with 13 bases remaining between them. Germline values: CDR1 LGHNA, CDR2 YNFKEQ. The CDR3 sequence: CASSQGEGGVYNEQFF. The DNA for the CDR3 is TGTGCCAGCAGCCAAGGGGAGGGGGGCGTCTACAATGAGCAGTTCTTC.

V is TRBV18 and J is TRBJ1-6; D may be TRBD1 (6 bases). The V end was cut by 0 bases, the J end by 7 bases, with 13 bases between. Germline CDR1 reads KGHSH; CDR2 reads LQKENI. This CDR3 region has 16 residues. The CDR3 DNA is TGTGCCAGCTCACCACCCGGACAGCGTCCGAATTCACCCCTCCACTTT. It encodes CASSPPGQRPNSPLHF.

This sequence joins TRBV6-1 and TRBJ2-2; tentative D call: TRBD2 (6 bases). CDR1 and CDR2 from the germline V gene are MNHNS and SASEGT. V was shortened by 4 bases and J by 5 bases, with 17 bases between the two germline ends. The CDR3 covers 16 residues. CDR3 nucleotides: TGTGCCAGCAGTGTCACGGTCCTGCGGGATACCGGGGAGCTGTTTTTT. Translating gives CASSVTVLRDTGELFF.

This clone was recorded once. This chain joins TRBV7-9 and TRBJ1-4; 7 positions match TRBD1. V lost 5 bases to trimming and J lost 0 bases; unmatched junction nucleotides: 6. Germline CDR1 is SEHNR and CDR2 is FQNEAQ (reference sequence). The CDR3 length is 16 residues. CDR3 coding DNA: TGTGCCAGCAGCCGAGCGACAGGGTCAACTAATGAAAAACTGTTTTTT. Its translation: CASSRATGSTNEKLFF.

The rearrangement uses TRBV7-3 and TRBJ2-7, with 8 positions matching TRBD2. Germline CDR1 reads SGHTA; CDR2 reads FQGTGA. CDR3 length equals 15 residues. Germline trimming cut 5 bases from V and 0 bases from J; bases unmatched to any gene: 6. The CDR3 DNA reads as TGTGCCAGCAGCCCCCAAAGCGGGAGCTCCTACGAGCAGTACTTC. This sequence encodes CASSPQSGSSYEQYF.